Presented here are 24 T cell receptor beta chains from one specimen sequenced in a study of long-term antiretroviral therapy in people with HIV. The run of the v3.0 immunoSEQ assay was at survey level. TCRdb's table, derived via immunoSEQ multiplex PCR, lists solely in-frame clones and lacks some. Of 25,000 to 35,000 clones listed, around 96% are singletons. The specimen was unsorted PBMCs, collected 6 to 6.5 years after starting antiretroviral therapy. These receptors originate from a man in his thirties or forties with HIV.

This chain uses TRBV15 with TRBJ1-1; D perhaps matches TRBD1 (5 bases). V was cut by 7 bases and J by 4 bases, with 16 bases left in between. The CDR3 sequence is 14 residues long. The germline V gene has CDR1 LNHNV and CDR2 YYDKDF (reference sequence). The CDR3 loop is CATMRRVGGTEAFF. The CDR3 DNA reads TGTGCCACCATGAGGAGGGTTGGGGGCACTGAAGCTTTCTTT.

V usage is TRBV11-2 and J usage is TRBJ1-2; D remains ambiguous. The CDR3 is 13 residues long. Trimming pared 2 bases from V and 8 bases from J, leaving 12 bases between. In germline, CDR1 is SGHAT, CDR2 FQNNGV. As DNA, the CDR3 is TGTGCCAGCAGCTTACCCCCCTCGGGCGGCTACACCTTC. This gives the protein CASSLPPSGGYTF.

The chain carries TRBV4-2 and TRBJ2-1, with 7 positions matching TRBD2. The CDR3 sequence is 16 residues long. CDR1 and CDR2 from the germline V gene are LGHNA and YNFKEQ. After removal of 1 base from V and 7 bases from J, the junction contained 10 bases not matched to a gene. The CDR3 sequence is CASSQGQAGEWNEQFF. CDR3 coding DNA: TGTGCCAGCAGCCAAGGTCAGGCGGGAGAGTGGAATGAGCAGTTCTTC.

V gene TRBV28 combines with J gene TRBJ1-1; D is unresolved. The V end lost 2 bases, the J end lost 4 bases, and 14 bases lay between the germline ends. The CDR3 consists of 15 residues. The germline CDR1 and CDR2 sequences are MDHEN and SYDVKM. CDR3 in amino acids: CASSLRPSRGTEAFF. In DNA, the CDR3 is TGTGCCAGCAGTTTAAGACCCTCCCGCGGCACTGAAGCTTTCTTT.

The chain has TRBV30 and TRBJ2-2; D is unresolved. The germline V gene encodes CDR1 GTSNPN and CDR2 SVGIG (reference sequence). The CDR3 spans 12 residues. With 1 base removed from V and 0 bases from J, the gap between germline ends came to 0 bases. The CDR3 loop is CAWSANTGELFF. The CDR3 bases are TGTGCCTGGAGTGCGAACACCGGGGAGCTGTTTTTT.

CDR3 amino acids: CASSQVGAGGLYEQYF. The CDR3 nucleotides are TGTGCCAGCAGCCAAGTGGGAGCGGGGGGGCTCTACGAGCAGTACTTC. The rearrangement joins TRBV4-2 to TRBJ2-7; 10 positions match TRBD2. V lost 1 base to trimming and J lost 3 bases; unmatched junction nucleotides: 6. This CDR3 spans 16 amino acids. The germline V gene encodes CDR1 LGHNA and CDR2 YNFKEQ.

The sample holds one count of this clone. V and J are TRBV11-2 and TRBJ2-4; tentatively, D is TRBD2 (6 bases). Trimming cost V 5 bases and J 5 bases, with 7 bases left between them. This CDR3 has 12 amino acids. Germline-derived CDR1 and CDR2 are SGHAT and FQNNGV. The CDR3 bases are TGTGCCAGCAGCCCGGGAGAAAACATTCAGTACTTC. Its protein product is CASSPGENIQYF. The full variable domain, rest sourced from reference TRBV11-2 and TRBJ2-4, is EAGVAQSPRYKIIEKRQSVAFWCNPISGHATLYWYQQILGQGPKLLIQFQNNGVVDDSQLPKDRFSAERLKGVDSTLKIQPAKLEDSAVYLCASSPGENIQYFGAGTRLSVL.

V and J are TRBV6-1 and TRBJ1-5, with 7 positions matching TRBD1. J lost 6 bases, V lost 2 bases, and 10 bases had no gene match. This CDR3 has 16 amino acids. CDR1 and CDR2 (germline): MNHNS, SASEGT. The CDR3 reads CASSERLWNRGQPQHF. CDR3 nucleotides: TGTGCCAGCAGTGAAAGACTTTGGAACAGGGGTCAGCCCCAGCATTTT.

DNA of the CDR3: TGTGCCAGCAGCGTAGTAGCGGGGGGGCCTGGCGAGCAGTACTTC. It yields the protein CASSVVAGGPGEQYF. V and J are TRBV9 and TRBJ2-7; TRBD2 agrees at 11 bases. The CDR3 spans 15 residues. The J segment lost 6 bases and the V segment lost 0 bases, leaving 5 bases of the junction unmatched. The germline V gene has CDR1 SGDLS and CDR2 YYNGEE.

The J gene is TRBJ1-1, the V gene TRBV7-9; unclear D gene. In germline, CDR1 is SEHNR, CDR2 FQNEAQ (reference sequence). The CDR3 sequence is 13 residues long. The V and J ends lost 6 bases and 0 bases respectively, with 8 bases between them. CDR3 coding DNA: TGTGCCAGCAGTGTAGGGATGAACACTGAAGCTTTCTTT. Protein: CASSVGMNTEAFF.

The J gene is TRBJ2-2, the V gene TRBV19; D gene ambiguous. The CDR3 sequence is 13 residues long. The V and J ends lost 9 bases and 1 base respectively, with 9 bases between them. Germline values: CDR1 LNHDA, CDR2 SQIVND (reference sequence). DNA of the CDR3: TGTGCCAGCACCTGGGGGAACACCGGGGAGCTGTTTTTT. This translates into CASTWGNTGELFF.

V and J are TRBV7-3 and TRBJ2-2; 8 nucleotides match TRBD2. The CDR3 spans 15 residues. The germline gives CDR1 SGHTA, CDR2 FQGTGA. Unmatched junction bases numbered 8, after V lost 4 bases and J lost 7 bases. The CDR3 DNA reads TGTGCCAGCAGCTCGACTAGCGCTTACGACGGGGAGCTGTTTTTT. Translating gives CASSSTSAYDGELFF.

Written as DNA, the CDR3 is TGTGCCATCAGTGGTTCTCCCCGGGGTCAGCCCCAGCATTTT. It encodes CAISGSPRGQPQHF. This chain uses TRBV10-3 with TRBJ1-5; D is ambiguous. In germline, CDR1 is ENHRY, CDR2 SYGVKD. This CDR3 is built from 14 residues. Trimming took 4 bases from V and 6 from J, leaving 13 bases between them.

CDR3 DNA sequence: TGTGCCAGCAGGACGGATGGCCATAGCAATCAGCCCCAGCATTTT. Translating gives CASRTDGHSNQPQHF. This chain joins TRBV6-1 and TRBJ1-5; D is unclear. In germline, CDR1 is MNHNS, CDR2 SASEGT. V lost 6 bases, J lost 0 bases, and 12 bases lay in between. CDR3 length: 15 amino acids.

This chain joins TRBV6-5 and TRBJ1-2, with D tentatively TRBD1 (6 bases). The CDR3 is 14 amino acids. Germline V gene data show CDR1 as MNHEY and CDR2 as SVGAGI. The V and J ends lost 6 bases and 8 bases respectively, with 19 bases between them. CDR3 sequence: CASSGTTGLRGYTF. In nucleotides, the CDR3 is TGTGCCAGCAGCGGGACGACAGGTCTAAGAGGCTACACCTTC.

The CDR3 region has the DNA TGCAGCGTTGGGGAGGGCTTTTTCACAGATACGCAGTATTTT. This codes for CSVGEGFFTDTQYF. The V and J genes are TRBV29-1 and TRBJ2-3, with TRBD2 identical over 7 bases. CDR1 SQVTM and CDR2 ANQGSEA come from the germline V gene. The CDR3 sequence is 14 residues long. V was clipped by 4 bases and J by 2 bases; unmatched bases: 6.

The V and J genes are TRBV9 and TRBJ2-2; 8 nucleotides match TRBD2. V lost 5 bases, J lost 4 bases, and 10 bases stayed unmatched. CDR3 size: 16 residues. Per germline, CDR1 SGDLS and CDR2 YYNGEE. The DNA for the CDR3 is TGTGCCAGCAGTCCCACCGGGGGGGCAAGCACCGGGGAGCTGTTTTTT. Protein sequence: CASSPTGGASTGELFF.

V usage is TRBV18 and J usage is TRBJ1-2; D not certain. The germline V gene has CDR1 KGHSH and CDR2 LQKENI. V lost 1 base and J lost 2, with 11 bases in between. This CDR3 is built from 15 residues. The CDR3 sequence: CASSPQREMNYGYTF. CDR3 bases: TGTGCCAGCTCACCACAAAGGGAAATGAACTATGGCTACACCTTC.

This clone was seen more than once but under ten times. The V gene is TRBV27, the J gene TRBJ2-7, with a possible D match to TRBD1 (5 bases). The CDR3 loop spans 15 amino acids. CDR1 and CDR2 from the germline V gene are MNHEY and SMNVEV (reference sequence). V lost 5 bases, J lost 1 base, and 15 bases lay in between. The CDR3 here is CASSPDRLSSYEQYF. In nucleotides, the CDR3 is TGTGCCAGCAGTCCCGACAGACTTTCATCCTACGAGCAGTACTTC.

The rearrangement uses TRBV28 and TRBJ1-2; maybe TRBD1 (5 bases). V dropped 8 bases and J dropped 0 bases, with 10 bases sitting between them. The CDR3 is 13 residues long. Germline CDR1 is MDHEN and CDR2 is SYDVKM. CDR3 amino acids: CASGDGPNYGYTF. The CDR3 region has the DNA TGTGCCAGCGGGGACGGCCCTAACTATGGCTACACCTTC.

CDR3 DNA: TGCAGCGCCTGGTGGCAGGGCAACTATGGCTACACCTTC. Amino acid sequence: CSAWWQGNYGYTF. The genes are TRBV29-1 and TRBJ1-2, with D tentatively TRBD1 (5 bases). CDR1 is SQVTM and CDR2 is ANQGSEA in the germline V gene. CDR3 length: 13 residues. Trimming stripped 7 bases from V and 2 bases from J, with 14 bases between.

The genes are TRBV18 and TRBJ1-2; TRBD1 matches at 8 bases. This CDR3 has 15 residues. V was pared by 1 base and J by 8 bases, with 9 bases of the junction left unmatched. The V gene's germline CDR1 is KGHSH and CDR2 LQKENI. CDR3 bases: TGTGCCAGCTCACCACTGGACTCGACAGGGGACGGCTACACCTTC. As protein: CASSPLDSTGDGYTF.

This chain uses TRBV28 with TRBJ2-3; D is perhaps TRBD1 (5 bases). The V end lost 2 bases, the J end lost 5 bases, and 11 bases lay between the germline ends. In germline, CDR1 is MDHEN, CDR2 SYDVKM. The CDR3 consists of 14 residues. The CDR3 DNA sequence: TGTGCCAGCAGTTTACGTGGGGCCGGAGATACGCAGTATTTT. Amino acids: CASSLRGAGDTQYF.

The rearrangement uses TRBV10-3 and TRBJ2-1, with D unclear. Trimming stripped 6 bases from V and 4 bases from J, with 16 bases between. Looked up from germline, CDR1 is ENHRY and CDR2 is SYGVKD. The length of the CDR3 is 15 residues. The CDR3 here is CAIRAIRTEYNEQFF. The CDR3 nucleotides are TGTGCCATCAGAGCCATTAGGACGGAATACAATGAGCAGTTCTTC.